This T cell receptor (beta chain) was identified during a study of control samples from healthy donors and cancer patients. V shed 2 bases and J shed 0 bases, with 5 bases lying between them. The CDR3 totals 13 residues. Germline CDR1 is MNHEY and CDR2 is SVGEGT. This table comes from immunoSEQ multiplex PCR, and its TCRdb copy is limited to in-frame clones, with some not included. The data hold tens of thousands of clones, with about 81% observed a single time. Material: PBMCs. This chain uses TRBV6-2 or TRBV6-3 with TRBJ2-7; the D is unclear. The sequence was obtained from a man aged 65-85 years with lung cancer. CDR3 in DNA: TGTGCCAGCAGTTACCACAACTCCTACGAGCAGTACTTC. Translation gives CASSYHNSYEQYF.